This TCR beta chain was retrieved from a study of STAT5B mutations in CD4+ large granular lymphocyte leukemia (dated 2022 in TCRdb). General notes on the study: Among the healthy controls, the CDR3 'QG' motif was associated with a particular HLA allele. The study compared the TCRbeta repertoires of patients with CD4+ T-cell large granular lymphocyte leukemia against the TCRbeta repertoires of healthy blood donors. The purity of purified fractions was confirmed by flow cytometry on FACSCanto II or FACSVerse to exceed 95% among lymphocytes.

The V and J ends are trimmed by 4 bases and 6 bases, leaving 21 bases between them. As encoded in the germline V gene (reference sequence), CDR1 is MNHNY while CDR2 is SVGAGI. The CDR3 spans 16 residues, from the cysteine through the phenylalanine. CDR3 DNA is the only sequence kept; it has 48 bases, read in frame from the first base. General findings and caveats noted by the study authors: The data were not HLA-matched, and the relatively small sample size could explain the higher clonality seen in CD4+ compared with CD8+ T-LGLL. Greater clonality appeared to be present in CD4-sorted patient repertoires than in healthy CD4+ repertoires, and the difference was retained after the putative leukemic clones were removed. Each patient's main leukemic clonotypes were private, but about 27% of these clonotypes showed up at low frequency in the non-leukemic repertoires of other patients. TRBV06-family usage was enriched among the top patient clones (8/27) compared with healthy controls (2/35).

In the case of this clone: It has no known antigen specificity. No qualities accompany the bases; no much larger clone lies one base away.

TCRbeta rearrangements were sequenced from genomic DNA using the immunoSEQ assay at survey resolution. Turning to the authors' computational methods: In the TCR sequencing data, the lowest productive clonotype frequency that could be detected was 2.59 x 10-5. Analyses included only productive TCRbeta rearrangements, meaning complete and in-frame sequences. Simpson clonality, calculated in the immunoSEQ Analyzer version 3.0, was used as the measure of sample clonality. Clones were grouped by frequency into very rare, small, medium, large (1-20%) or hyperexpanded (>20%) categories. Generation probabilities were estimated with OLGA 1.2.3, V-gene circos plots were made with VDJtools, specificities were searched in VDJdb, and CDR3 motifs were identified with GLIPH. TCRdb stores this immuneACCESS table with in-frame sequences only. Part of the clones is absent; in the studies checked, under half of the shortfall reflects unresolved V genes, and no reason is known for the rest. V and J calls and clone size are copied from that table; D and trimming were computed from the DNA. Within this sample are 30,000 to 40,000 clones, with around 88% of them counted one time only. The top ten hold about 0.92% of the sample.

The healthy control group was made up of roughly 34 blood donors, and the Finnish Red Cross blood service supplied their buffy coats. All TCR-sequenced material derived from peripheral blood: patient blood samples and healthy donor buffy coats. Peripheral blood mononuclear cells were isolated by Ficoll-Hypaque gradient centrifugation. CD4+ cells were magnetically purified from the buffy coats of healthy controls. Genomic DNA was extracted with the Gentra Puregene Cell and Tissue kit and quantified on a Qubit 2.0 fluorometer. The V gene is TRBV6-6 and the J gene is TRBJ1-2; TRBD1 is perhaps the D gene, given 6 matching bases. This sequence originates from a human donor in good health. The specimen sequenced was CD4+ T cells from blood buffy coats. The CDR3 corresponds to CASSFLLGGSVDGYTF. In nucleotide form, the sequence is TGTGCCAGCAGTTTCTTACTGGGGGGCTCAGTAGATGGCTACACCTTC.